These T cell receptor beta chains were read from a single sample in a study of cytomegalovirus exposure and HLA in healthy donors. Sequenced by immunoSEQ multiplex PCR; TCRdb stores in-frame clones only, minus some. The sample holds approximately 120,000 clones, over 65% seen once. Sequencing input: PBMCs. These receptors originate from a woman aged 40 to 50 in good health and CMV-seronegative. The CDR3 runs from the conserved cysteine through the conserved F or W. A D gene is named only where the DNA matches it firmly.

V	D	J	CDR3
TRBV6-4	TRBD1	TRBJ2-5	CASRQGAQEQYF
TRBV9	TRBD2	TRBJ2-2	CASSVSSSGRAGGGELFF
TRBV2	TRBD1	TRBJ1-4	CASRTQGADEKLFF
TRBV10-2	-	TRBJ1-2	CASSDRGRYGYTF
TRBV7-2	-	TRBJ1-3	CASSLFSGNTIYF
TRBV11-2	-	TRBJ2-3	CASSLDFGGDTQYF
TRBV28	-	TRBJ2-7	CASSLWGREQYF
TRBV28	TRBD1	TRBJ2-1	CASIIGTGYNEQFF
TRBV5-4	-	TRBJ2-3	CASRLRTDSTDTQYF
TRBV5-1	TRBD1	TRBJ1-2	CASRPGTDYGYTF
TRBV15	-	TRBJ1-5	CATSRWEGTTDRKSSNQPQHF
TRBV5-1	-	TRBJ2-1	CASSSTHSGNEQFF
TRBV6-1	-	TRBJ1-6	CASSEFPGQLWNSPLHF
TRBV4-3	-	TRBJ2-7	CASSQGLGVSYEQYF
TRBV14	TRBD1	TRBJ2-7	CASSHPLTGFRYEQYF
TRBV7-2	TRBD2	TRBJ2-5	CASSRFPGLAGVETQYF
TRBV7-2	-	TRBJ1-2	CASSSGGGYTF
TRBV19	TRBD1	TRBJ2-2	CAAAGTGGSGELFF
TRBV15	-	TRBJ2-3	CATSKVAHTQYF
TRBV5-8	TRBD2	TRBJ2-7	CASRPPGREGRGEQYF
TRBV28	TRBD1	TRBJ1-2	CASSLSGGVEYGYTF
TRBV28	-	TRBJ1-1	CASSGMRTEAFF
TRBV7-9	-	TRBJ1-4	CSSSTGNEKLFF
TRBV5-1	-	TRBJ1-4	CASSLTGPGEKLFF
TRBV10-3	TRBD1	TRBJ1-5	CAISESRTGNQPQHF
TRBV5-1	TRBD1	TRBJ2-3	CASSSSTGTGFYF
TRBV12-5	-	TRBJ2-1	CASGSGAYNEQFF
TRBV7-3	-	TRBJ1-2	CASSPGDGPYGYTF
TRBV4-3	-	TRBJ2-7	CASSQEDRSLSYEQYF
TRBV28	TRBD2	TRBJ2-7	CASRKLAGASYEQYF
TRBV10-2	-	TRBJ2-4	CASSVGVRVEAKNIQYF
TRBV27	TRBD1	TRBJ1-4	CASSSDRAAQKLFF
TRBV27	-	TRBJ2-1	CASTQNRDYNEQFF
TRBV28	-	TRBJ2-7	CASSSMGSFSYEQYF
TRBV7-2	-	TRBJ2-5	CASSLVGGAVVVGAQYF
TRBV28	TRBD1	TRBJ1-2	CASRWNRGGYYGYTF
TRBV9	-	TRBJ2-2	CASSPRATGELFF
TRBV2	TRBD2	TRBJ2-1	CASSALGLAGVVNEQFF
TRBV7-9	-	TRBJ1-4	CSSSLGRDGEKLFF
TRBV28	-	TRBJ1-6	CASSPIRHPRGGNSPLHF
TRBV28	TRBD1	TRBJ1-5	CASNRGQGWFHF
TRBV5-6	-	TRBJ2-7	CASRDVGGSYEQYF
TRBV6-5	-	TRBJ1-3	CASGEAGNTIYF
TRBV5-8	-	TRBJ2-3	CASSPRRLADDTQYF
TRBV2	-	TRBJ1-1	CASSTGQSNTEAFF
TRBV9	-	TRBJ2-2	CASSVLQAGELFF
TRBV5-8	-	TRBJ2-7	CASSLRWAEQYF
TRBV14	-	TRBJ2-1	CARGARNDTPEQFF
TRBV5-1	-	TRBJ1-4	CASSFFASANEKLFF
TRBV19	TRBD1	TRBJ1-6	CASSPTTGDSPLHF
TRBV9	-	TRBJ2-7	CASSSGMDSPFYEQYF
TRBV25-1	TRBD1	TRBJ1-6	CASSEAGYRGQRNSPLHF
TRBV6-4	-	TRBJ2-2	CASSDLWPNTGELFF